This TCR beta chain was captured by sequencing in a study of T cell responses to AZD1222 COVID-19 vaccine. Overall study results and limits: Regions 160-218 and 743-854 dominated among vaccine-associated CD4 TCRs spanning spike. Clonal diversity may have been underestimated, and the donors were mostly white British, with more females than males. In the spike-specific TCR repertoire, nearly half reportedly target unmutated variant regions.

This CDR3 region has 15 residues. CDR1 is SGHNT and CDR2 is YYREEE in the germline V gene (reference sequence). Trimming shortened V by 3 bases and J by 4 bases, and 16 bases separated the two germline ends. Details on this clone: Its cognate antigen is unknown.

Data came from immunoSEQ multiplex PCR; TCRdb stores just in-frame clones and leaves some out. The data contain 95,000 to 150,000 clones, less than 90% of them singletons. Sequences were derived from peripheral blood, sampled on day 0 of AZD1222 vaccination. The TCR comes from an adult in good health. This chain uses TRBV5-4 with TRBJ1-1, with D tentatively TRBD1 (6 bases). This chain's CDR3 is CASSSEGGLGTEAFF. The CDR3 DNA reads TGTGCCAGCAGCTCGGAGGGGGGGCTGGGCACTGAAGCTTTCTTT.